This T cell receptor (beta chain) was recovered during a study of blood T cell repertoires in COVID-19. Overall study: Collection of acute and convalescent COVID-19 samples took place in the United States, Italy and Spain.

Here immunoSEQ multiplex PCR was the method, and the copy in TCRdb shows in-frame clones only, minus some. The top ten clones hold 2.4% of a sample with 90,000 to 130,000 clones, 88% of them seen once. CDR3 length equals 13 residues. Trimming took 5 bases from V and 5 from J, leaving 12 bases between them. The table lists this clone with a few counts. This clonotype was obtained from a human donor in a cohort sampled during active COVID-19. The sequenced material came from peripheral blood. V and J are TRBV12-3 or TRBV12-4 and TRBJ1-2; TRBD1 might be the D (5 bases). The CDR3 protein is CASSAGERYGYTF. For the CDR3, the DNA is TGTGCCAGCAGTGCGGGGGAAAGATATGGCTACACCTTC.